This section outlines one T cell receptor (beta chain) sequence together with its context. Its antigen is unknown. This table comes from immunoSEQ multiplex PCR, and its TCRdb copy is limited to in-frame clones, with some not included. The sample consists of 65,000 to 70,000 clones, roughly 79% of them appearing once. Within the ViraFEST assay, antigen-specific CD4+ T cells underwent expansion with viral peptide pools prior to sequencing. Isolating CD4+ T cells followed about 10 days of culture. The participants, recipients of two vaccine doses, got either BNT162b2 or mRNA-1273. On days 3 and 7, fresh IL-2 medium replaced half the medium. Trimming stripped 1 base from V and 10 bases from J, with 13 bases between. The germline V gene has CDR1 KGHSH and CDR2 LQKENI. The CDR3 is 13 amino acids. This entry is derived from a study of vaccination effects on CD4 cells after COVID-19.

The source material was CD4+ T cells from PBMCs cultured with HCoV-OC43 spike peptides, sampled after COVID-19 vaccination. Subset defined: HCoV-OC43 spike overlapping peptide pool stimulation. The receptor's source is a human donor who received a COVID-19 vaccine. The V and J genes are TRBV18 and TRBJ1-2, with unresolved D. In nucleotides, the CDR3 is TGTGCCAGCTCACCACAGGGTAGTTCTGTCTACACCTTC. Translation: CASSPQGSSVYTF.